One and the same sample provided the 32 T cell receptor beta chains below, sequenced in a study of early T cells in non-severe SARS-CoV-2 infection. From the 5' RACE reads, TCRdb called clonotypes with MiXCR, one entry per CDR3 protein. The sample records nearly 60,000 distinct CDR3 sequences, about an eighth being singletons. The source material was whole blood. Receptors originate from an adult who was a healthcare worker with PCR-confirmed SARS-CoV-2 infection or an uninfected control (not recorded which).

The chain uses TRBV18 and TRBJ2-1; no clear D gene. The CDR3 is 13 amino acids. Deletions cut 6 bases from V and 0 bases from J, with 6 bases between. Germline CDR1 is KGHSH and CDR2 is LQKENI. The CDR3 nucleotides are TGTGCCAGCTCCTCAAGCTCCTACAATGAGCAGTTCTTC. Translation gives CASSSSSYNEQFF.

This chain joins TRBV28 and TRBJ1-1; D is unclear. V was shortened by 6 bases and J by 8 bases, with 16 bases between the two germline ends. Germline V CDR1 and CDR2: MDHEN, SYDVKM. The CDR3 is 13 residues long. Written as DNA, the CDR3 is TGTGCCAGCAGGTCTGTCCGGAGTGGGGAAGCTTTCTTT. The encoded protein is CASRSVRSGEAFF.

The chain links TRBV5-1 to TRBJ2-1; TRBD2 matches at 16 bases. The CDR3 has 19 amino acids. Germline V gene lookup returns CDR1 SGHRS and CDR2 YFSETQ. Losses at the gene ends were 5 bases for V and 0 bases for J; bases not matched to a gene: 8. CDR3 DNA: TGCGCCAGCAGAGTGGGACTAGCGGGAGGGCCGGTCTCCTACAATGAGCAGTTCTTC. Translating it yields CASRVGLAGGPVSYNEQFF.

V is TRBV3-1 and J is TRBJ2-7, with 7 bases that match TRBD2. This CDR3 has 17 residues. Losses at the gene ends were 0 bases for V and 1 base for J; bases not matched to a gene: 9. Germline CDR1 reads LGHDT; CDR2 reads YNNKEL (reference sequence). Written as DNA, the CDR3 is TGTGCCAGCAGCCAAGACTTCAGCGGGGCTCTATCCTACGAGCAGTACTTC. Protein product: CASSQDFSGALSYEQYF.

This clonotype was detected ten times or more. This sequence joins TRBV7-2 and TRBJ1-1; 8 nucleotides align to TRBD1. The CDR3 loop spans 15 amino acids. Trimming took 6 bases from V and 4 from J; bases not matched to a gene: 10. Looked up from germline, CDR1 is SGHTA and CDR2 is FQGNSA. In DNA form, the CDR3 reads TGTGCCAGCAGATACACAGGGGGTGCGGGCACTGAAGCTTTCTTT. Translating gives CASRYTGGAGTEAFF.

This clonotype has just a few counts. The chain uses TRBV20-1 and TRBJ2-1; D tentatively fits TRBD1 or TRBD2 (6 bases each). CDR3 length equals 12 residues. Germline V gene data show CDR1 as DFQATT and CDR2 as SNEGSKA (reference sequence). V shed 5 bases and J shed 5 bases, with 10 bases lying between them. CDR3 nucleotide sequence: TGCAGTGCTGGGGGGCCACACAATGAGCAGTTCTTC. This encodes CSAGGPHNEQFF.

This clonotype was recorded many times. For the CDR3, the DNA is TGTGCCGGACAGGGGGCCTATGGCTACACCTTC. Translation gives CAGQGAYGYTF. The chain employs TRBV2 and TRBJ1-2, with 11 nucleotides matching TRBD1. The CDR3 is 11 residues long. Germline CDR1 SNHLY, CDR2 FYNNEI. Trimming took 11 bases from V and 4 from J; bases not matched to a gene: 0.

A few counts support this clonotype. V gene TRBV12-5 combines with J gene TRBJ1-4; D unresolved. The germline V gene has CDR1 LGHNT and CDR2 FRNRAP. The CDR3 contains 12 residues. Trimming took 4 bases from V and 5 from J, leaving 5 bases between them. CDR3 in amino acids: CASGYWNEKLFF. The DNA for the CDR3 is TGTGCTAGTGGTTATTGGAATGAAAAACTGTTTTTT.

The chain combines TRBV29-1 with TRBJ2-5; D uncertain. V was clipped by 5 bases and J by 3 bases, with 16 bases between them. The germline gives CDR1 SQVTM, CDR2 ANQGSEA. The CDR3 covers 14 residues. Here the CDR3 DNA reads TGCAGCGTTCTCGGCCCAGGTTTCAAAGAGACCCAGTACTTC. This translates into CSVLGPGFKETQYF.

At least ten counts were recorded for this clonotype. This sequence joins TRBV12-3 or TRBV12-4 and TRBJ2-1, with 10 bases that match TRBD1. V shed 5 bases and J 4 bases; nucleotides not matched to a gene: 5. This CDR3 comprises 15 residues. The CDR3: CASSPPGQGYNEQFF. The CDR3, as DNA: TGTGCCAGCAGTCCACCGGGACAGGGGTACAATGAGCAGTTCTTC.

This clonotype was counted at least ten times. V gene TRBV24-1 combines with J gene TRBJ2-1; 14 nucleotides line up with TRBD2. The germline CDR1 and CDR2 sequences are KGHDR and SFDVKD. The V and J ends lost 3 bases and 6 bases, in that order; junction bases with no gene match: 6. The CDR3 spans 17 residues. CDR3 bases: TGTGCCACCAGTGATAACACCGGACTAGCGGGGGGCAATGAGCAGTTCTTC. Translation gives CATSDNTGLAGGNEQFF.

This clonotype was detected only a few times. The chain employs TRBV4-2 and TRBJ1-1; tentative D call: TRBD1 (6 bases). The germline V gene encodes CDR1 LGHNA and CDR2 YNFKEQ. Trimming removed 6 bases at V and 7 bases at J, with 18 bases between. The CDR3 spans 14 residues. For the CDR3, the DNA is TGTGCCAGCAGGAAAAAGGGGGTTACCCATGAAGCTTTCTTT. It yields the protein CASRKKGVTHEAFF.

The rearrangement links TRBV10-3 to TRBJ2-5, with D maybe TRBD1 (5 bases). Trimming left V 6 bases short and J 3 bases short, with 11 bases between. This CDR3 has 13 amino acids. CDR1 is ENHRY and CDR2 is SYGVKD in the germline V gene. The CDR3 loop is CAIRGQGEETQYF. DNA of the CDR3: TGTGCCATCAGAGGCCAAGGGGAAGAGACCCAGTACTTC.

The sample holds many counts of this clonotype. The chain couples TRBV11-3 to TRBJ2-7, with D uncertain. V was pared by 7 bases and J by 0 bases, with 13 bases between. The CDR3 is made up of 14 amino acids. Germline CDR1 is SGHNT and CDR2 is YENEEA. This CDR3 reads CASTGSSFSYEQYF. The CDR3 DNA reads TGTGCCAGCACTGGTTCGAGCTTCTCCTACGAGCAGTACTTC.

As regards this clonotype: A much larger clone differs from this one at a single base, so this may be a read error. This chain links TRBV7-2 with TRBJ2-7, with a possible D match to TRBD1 (5 bases). The CDR3 contains 14 residues. Germline CDR1 SGHTA, CDR2 FQGNSA. Trimming removed 3 bases from V and 3 bases from J, with 12 bases in between. CDR3 amino acids: CASSFQGSIYEQYF. CDR3 nucleotide sequence: TGTGCCAGCAGCTTTCAGGGATCCATCTACGAGCAGTACTTC.

The sample holds many counts of this clonotype. The chain carries TRBV29-1 and TRBJ2-1, with D tentatively TRBD2 (6 bases). This CDR3 is built from 14 residues. Trimming took 3 bases from V and 10 from J, leaving 19 bases between them. In germline, CDR1 is SQVTM, CDR2 ANQGSEA. CDR3 DNA: TGCAGCGTTGACAGTCCCGCGGGGATCAACGAGCAGTTCTTC. It codes for CSVDSPAGINEQFF.

Ten or more counts support this clonotype. V and J are TRBV5-4 and TRBJ2-5; weak D call: TRBD1 (6 bases). CDR3 length: 15 amino acids. V lost 4 bases, J lost 2 bases, and 15 bases lay in between. Germline V gives CDR1 SGHNT, CDR2 YYREEE (reference sequence). The CDR3 coding sequence is TGTGCCAGCAGCCACACAGGGAATCTTCAAGAGACCCAGTACTTC. Its translation is CASSHTGNLQETQYF.

This clonotype has a handful of counts. The chain couples TRBV28 to TRBJ2-7; D may be TRBD2 (5 bases). This CDR3 spans 14 amino acids. Germline V gene sequence: CDR1 MDHEN, CDR2 SYDVKM. V was clipped by 8 bases and J by 5 bases, with 19 bases between them. The CDR3 spells CASSGGSPRHEQYF. DNA for the CDR3: TGTGCCAGCTCGGGCGGGTCCCCTCGGCACGAGCAGTACTTC.

The V call is TRBV5-6, the J call TRBJ1-1, with no clear D. Germline V gene data show CDR1 as SGHDT and CDR2 as YYEEEE. This CDR3 is built from 15 residues. Between the trimmed V and J ends, which lost 2 bases and 0 bases, there was a span of 11 bases. The CDR3 coding sequence is TGTGCCAGCAGCTTTAACACCCTATTGAACACTGAAGCTTTCTTT. This codes for CASSFNTLLNTEAFF.

This clonotype has at least ten counts. The chain has TRBV5-4 and TRBJ1-4; no clear D. CDR1 is SGHNT, CDR2 YYREEE, per germline (reference sequence). The CDR3 length is 14 residues. Trimming left V 0 bases short and J 5 bases short, with 8 bases between. The chain's CDR3 is CASSLEGLNEKLFF. The DNA of the CDR3 is TGTGCCAGCAGCTTGGAAGGGCTCAATGAAAAACTGTTTTTT.

Ten or more counts support this clonotype. This chain links TRBV7-3 with TRBJ2-5, with 9 nucleotides matching TRBD1. Germline trimming cut 5 bases from V and 7 bases from J; bases unmatched to any gene: 11. This CDR3 has 15 amino acids. CDR1 and CDR2 (germline): SGHTA, FQGTGA. The CDR3 sequence is CASSRGTGSDGTQYF. In DNA, the CDR3 is TGTGCCAGCAGCAGAGGGACAGGGAGTGATGGGACCCAGTACTTC. Together with reference TRBV7-3 and TRBJ2-5, the CDR3 gives the full variable domain: GAGVSQTPSNKVTEKGKYVELRCDPISGHTALYWYRQSLGQGPEFLIYFQGTGAADDSGLPNDRFFAVRPEGSVSTLKIQRTERGDSAVYLCASSRGTGSDGTQYFGPGTRLLVL.

This clonotype was seen ten or more times. J is TRBJ2-5 and V is TRBV28; D is perhaps TRBD1 (6 bases). CDR3 length: 15 amino acids. Germline V lookup: CDR1 MDHEN, CDR2 SYDVKM. Deletions cut 6 bases from V and 2 bases from J, with 16 bases between. This CDR3 reads CASSSTLDRQETQYF. CDR3 bases: TGTGCCAGCAGCTCTACCCTTGACAGGCAAGAGACCCAGTACTTC.

This clonotype was found many times. V is TRBV7-9 and J is TRBJ2-3; weak D call: TRBD2 (5 bases). The germline V gene encodes CDR1 SEHNR and CDR2 FQNEAQ (reference sequence). Between the trimmed V and J ends, which lost 8 bases and 4 bases, there was a span of 13 bases. The CDR3 is made up of 13 amino acids. The CDR3 region has the DNA TGTGCCAGCGGACTGTCCCACGCAGATACGCAGTATTTT. Residues: CASGLSHADTQYF.

This chain links TRBV5-1 with TRBJ2-2; 9 bases agree with TRBD2. V trimming: 3 bases; J trimming: 6 bases; junction bases outside the gene matches: 15. Germline CDR1 and CDR2: SGHRS and YFSETQ. The CDR3 length is 18 residues. The CDR3 is CASSYGAGTSTSAGELFF. Written as DNA, the CDR3 is TGCGCCAGCAGCTACGGGGCTGGGACTAGCACTTCCGCCGGGGAGCTGTTTTTT.

This clonotype was picked up a small number of times. The rearrangement joins TRBV7-8 to TRBJ1-2, with TRBD1 identical over 8 bases. This CDR3 has 14 residues. The V segment lost 5 bases and the J segment 4 bases; nucleotides outside the gene matches: 6. Germline V gene sequence: CDR1 SGHVS, CDR2 FQNEAQ. The CDR3 DNA reads as TGTGCCAGCAGCCCCGGACAGGGAGTCTATGGCTACACCTTC. Amino acids: CASSPGQGVYGYTF.

The chain recombines TRBV5-1 with TRBJ1-1; a possible D gene is TRBD1 (5 bases). Germline CDR1 reads SGHRS; CDR2 reads YFSETQ. This CDR3 has 13 amino acids. V shed 1 base and J shed 6 bases, with 10 bases lying between them. The CDR3 spells CASSLNQGPEAFF. CDR3 coding DNA: TGCGCCAGCAGCTTGAACCAGGGTCCTGAAGCTTTCTTT.

The V call is TRBV19, the J call TRBJ2-3; D is unresolved. Germline CDR1 and CDR2: LNHDA and SQIVND (reference sequence). This CDR3 comprises 13 residues. Trimming removed 5 bases at V and 2 bases at J, with 8 bases between. DNA for the CDR3: TGTGCCAGTAGTTTCTCTTCCACAGATACGCAGTATTTT. As protein: CASSFSSTDTQYF.

The CDR3 loop reads CSANPLAGVPYEQYF. In DNA form, the CDR3 reads TGCAGTGCCAACCCCCTAGCGGGGGTCCCCTACGAGCAGTACTTC. This sequence joins TRBV20-1 and TRBJ2-7, with 10 bases lining up with TRBD2. Germline CDR1 reads DFQATT; CDR2 reads SNEGSKA (reference sequence). This CDR3 is built from 15 residues. Trimming cost V 6 bases and J 2 bases; bases outside gene matches: 10.

This clonotype occurred a few times. The rearrangement links TRBV19 to TRBJ2-3; D ambiguous. The CDR3 spans 13 residues. Germline V lookup: CDR1 LNHDA, CDR2 SQIVND (reference sequence). Trimming took 3 bases from V and 8 from J, leaving 12 bases between them. The CDR3 loop reads CASSIADVRTQYF. CDR3 nucleotide sequence: TGTGCCAGTAGTATTGCAGACGTGCGTACGCAGTATTTT. Full variable domain (rest looked up from reference TRBV19 and TRBJ2-3): DGGITQSPKYLFRKEGQNVTLSCEQNLNHDAMYWYRQDPGQGLRLIYYSQIVNDFQKGDIAEGYSVSREKKESFPLTVTSAQKNPTAFYLCASSIADVRTQYFGPGTRLTVL.

This chain connects TRBV6-1 to TRBJ1-1, with 8 bases matching TRBD1. This CDR3 is built from 14 residues. CDR1 and CDR2 from the germline V gene are MNHNS and SASEGT. Losses at the gene ends were 1 base for V and 5 bases for J; bases not matched to a gene: 3. The DNA for the CDR3 is TGTGCCAGCAGTGAAGAAGGACAGGGAACTGAAGCTTTCTTT. As protein: CASSEEGQGTEAFF.

The rearrangement joins TRBV2 to TRBJ2-3; D assignment may be TRBD1 or TRBD2 (6 bases each). Looked up from germline, CDR1 is SNHLY and CDR2 is FYNNEI. V was pared by 9 bases and J by 2 bases, with 21 bases between. CDR3 length equals 16 residues. CDR3 residues: CARRRVGGDITDTQYF. CDR3 DNA sequence: TGTGCCAGACGCCGTGTCGGGGGCGATATCACAGATACGCAGTATTTT.

The rearrangement links TRBV20-1 to TRBJ1-4; 8 bases are shared with TRBD1. J was trimmed by 8 bases and V by 5 bases; bases with no gene match: 7. This CDR3 is 13 amino acids long. From germline, CDR1 is DFQATT and CDR2 SNEGSKA (reference sequence). The CDR3 DNA reads TGCAGTGCTTCGACAGGGGTTCGGGAAAAACTGTTTTTT. It specifies CSASTGVREKLFF.